The clone carrying this T cell receptor (beta chain) was observed a handful of times. Its target is unknown. Primers for the PCR totalled 60 Vbeta and 13 Jbeta. The protocol was immunoSEQ multiplex PCR, while the TCRdb copy is restricted to in-frame clones and leaves out a portion. The sample shows roughly 180,000 clones, about 80% of them seen only once. This sample was taken from a study of cytomegalovirus exposure and HLA in healthy donors. Overall study results and limits: In vitro work confirmed that a few CMV-associated chains recognize CMV antigens.

J was trimmed by 6 bases and V by 2 bases; bases with no gene match: 4. The CDR3 consists of 15 residues. Germline V gene lookup returns CDR1 SGHDT and CDR2 YYEEEE. The V gene is TRBV5-6, the J gene TRBJ1-4, with 10 bases lining up with TRBD1. The TCR originated in a man younger than 35 in good health and CMV-seronegative. What was sequenced was PBMCs. The CDR3, as DNA: TGTGCCAGCAGCTTTGACAGGGGGCGGTATGAAAAACTGTTTTTT. It translates to CASSFDRGRYEKLFF.